Below are 21 T cell receptor beta chains sequenced from a single sample in a study of T cell repertoires and Cas9 in healthy adults. Sequencing was performed with immunoSEQ multiplex PCR; in TCRdb, only in-frame clones are kept and a portion is missing. The sample holds 20,000 to 25,000 clones, about nine tenths seen once. Sequenced input: CD4+ effector T cells (CD127+, CD25-, CD137-, CD154-) from PBMCs; culture status not recorded. Receptors originate from a human donor in good health.

J is TRBJ2-2 and V is TRBV7-3, with D tentatively TRBD1 or TRBD2 (5 bases each). Trimming stripped 1 base from V and 5 bases from J, with 17 bases between. Germline CDR1 is SGHTA and CDR2 is FQGTGA. The CDR3 has 17 residues. The CDR3 protein is CASSLRGEIGRTGELFF. The CDR3 nucleotides are TGTGCCAGCAGCTTAAGAGGGGAGATCGGCCGGACCGGGGAGCTGTTTTTT.

The chain uses TRBV19 and TRBJ2-6; no clear D gene. V gave up 1 base and J gave up 4 bases, with 14 bases separating them. The CDR3 is 17 residues long. In germline, CDR1 is LNHDA, CDR2 SQIVND (reference sequence). CDR3 sequence: CASSIALSVSGANVLTF. DNA of the CDR3: TGTGCCAGTAGTATAGCCCTTTCCGTCTCCGGGGCCAACGTCCTGACTTTC.

V usage is TRBV11-2 and J usage is TRBJ1-6, with a possible D match to TRBD1 (6 bases). Trimming left V 3 bases short and J 9 bases short, with 12 bases between. Germline V gene sequence: CDR1 SGHAT, CDR2 FQNNGV. This CDR3 comprises 14 residues. CDR3 loop: CASSFRGPPSPLHF. CDR3 bases: TGTGCCAGCAGCTTTCGGGGGCCCCCTTCACCCCTCCACTTT.

V gene TRBV5-5 combines with J gene TRBJ1-4; D is unresolved. V was trimmed by 5 bases and J by 3 bases, leaving 11 bases between them. Looked up from germline, CDR1 is SGHKS and CDR2 is YYEKEE (reference sequence). The CDR3 sequence is 14 residues long. This CDR3 reads CASRDGLSNEKLFF. CDR3 bases: TGTGCCAGCAGAGATGGGCTGTCTAATGAAAAACTGTTTTTT. The full variable domain, completed using reference TRBV5-5 and TRBJ1-4, is DAGVTQSPTHLIKTRGQQVTLRCSPISGHKSVSWYQQVLGQGPQFIFQYYEKEERGRGNFPDRFSARQFPNYSSELNVNALLLGDSALYLCASRDGLSNEKLFFGSGTQLSVL.

The chain carries TRBV18 and TRBJ2-1; TRBD2 is a possible D gene (6 bases). The CDR3 covers 18 residues. CDR1 KGHSH and CDR2 LQKENI come from the germline V gene. V dropped 3 bases and J dropped 4 bases, with 22 bases sitting between them. CDR3 in amino acids: CASSPTGTPLLRYNEQFF. CDR3 DNA sequence: TGTGCCAGCTCACCCACTGGGACTCCCCTGTTGAGGTACAATGAGCAGTTCTTC. Combining the CDR3 with reference TRBV18 and TRBJ2-1 gives the whole variable domain NAGVMQNPRHLVRRRGQEARLRCSPMKGHSHVYWYRQLPEEGLKFMVYLQKENIIDESGMPKERFSAEFPKEGPSILRIQQVVRGDSAAYFCASSPTGTPLLRYNEQFFGPGTRLTVL.

The count of this clone is one. The CDR3 bases are TGTGCCAGCTCAGCAACTAGCACAGATACGCAGTATTTT. It specifies CASSATSTDTQYF. This chain joins TRBV18 and TRBJ2-3; D ambiguous. CDR3 size: 13 residues. V lost 5 bases, J lost 0 bases, and 6 bases lay in between. Germline CDR1 is KGHSH and CDR2 is LQKENI. The variable domain in full, completed from reference TRBV18 and TRBJ2-3, reads NAGVMQNPRHLVRRRGQEARLRCSPMKGHSHVYWYRQLPEEGLKFMVYLQKENIIDESGMPKERFSAEFPKEGPSILRIQQVVRGDSAAYFCASSATSTDTQYFGPGTRLTVL.

The V gene is TRBV14, the J gene TRBJ2-3, with 7 bases that match TRBD2. From germline, CDR1 is SGHDN and CDR2 FVKESK. The CDR3 loop spans 16 amino acids. J gave up 0 bases and V 4 bases, and 7 bases lay outside the gene matches. DNA of the CDR3: TGTGCCAGCAGCCTCTATCTAGCGGCTAGCACAGATACGCAGTATTTT. Its protein product is CASSLYLAASTDTQYF.

This clone has a single count. This chain joins TRBV6-1 and TRBJ2-7; TRBD1 matches 8 bases. Trimming cost V 5 bases and J 6 bases; bases outside gene matches: 12. Germline V gives CDR1 MNHNS, CDR2 SASEGT. There are 15 residues in the CDR3. The CDR3 DNA is TGTGCCAGCAGTAGGGGAGGACAGGGAGTTTCCGAGCAGTACGTC. Protein: CASSRGGQGVSEQYV.

The chain carries TRBV11-1 and TRBJ2-5; D is undetermined. There are 12 residues in the CDR3. With 5 bases removed from V and 0 bases from J, the gap between germline ends came to 4 bases. Germline CDR1 is SGHAT and CDR2 is FQDESV (reference sequence). The CDR3 sequence is CASSQNQETQYF. CDR3 bases: TGTGCCAGCAGCCAAAACCAAGAGACCCAGTACTTC.

The V gene is TRBV28, the J gene TRBJ1-2; TRBD1 might be the D (6 bases). Deletions cut 5 bases from V and 6 bases from J, with 13 bases between. This CDR3 has 13 residues. Germline loops: CDR1 MDHEN, CDR2 SYDVKM. The CDR3 sequence is CASSRGDIDGYTF. In DNA form, the CDR3 reads TGTGCCAGCAGTAGGGGGGACATTGATGGCTACACCTTC.

The CDR3 here is CASSVSTGGPNNEQFF. Here the CDR3 DNA reads TGTGCCAGCAGCGTCTCAACAGGGGGCCCCAACAATGAGCAGTTCTTC. V is TRBV9 and J is TRBJ2-1, with 9 bases aligning to TRBD1. The V and J ends lost 2 bases and 5 bases, in that order; junction bases with no gene match: 8. The CDR3 consists of 16 residues. Germline V gene data show CDR1 as SGDLS and CDR2 as YYNGEE.

This chain joins TRBV5-4 and TRBJ2-7, with D tentatively TRBD2 (6 bases). Trimming removed 2 bases from V and 2 bases from J, with 14 bases in between. The CDR3 runs 15 residues. Germline CDR1 is SGHNT and CDR2 is YYREEE (reference sequence). The DNA for the CDR3 is TGTGCCAGCAGCTTCGGGACTCACGGCGCCTACGAGCAGTACGTC. Its translation is CASSFGTHGAYEQYV.

The sample holds one count of this clone. The V gene is TRBV25-1, the J gene TRBJ2-7; TRBD2 matches 7 bases. The CDR3 consists of 14 residues. Germline CDR1 reads MGHDK; CDR2 reads SYGVNS. With 3 bases clipped from V and 2 bases from J, the junction kept 4 bases outside the gene matches. CDR3 coding DNA: TGTGCCAGCAGTGAGCTAGCGGAGGCCTACGAGCAGTACTTC. Its translation is CASSELAEAYEQYF.

Comments on this clone: Other nucleotide sequences in the sample specify the same CDR3. V and J are TRBV27 and TRBJ1-2; D possibly corresponds to TRBD1 (6 bases). V lost 8 bases and J 8 bases, leaving 15 bases between the germline ends. The germline V gene has CDR1 MNHEY and CDR2 SMNVEV (reference sequence). The CDR3 totals 12 residues. The DNA for the CDR3 is TGTGCCAGCCGGGGGGGCGGGGGGGGCTACACCTTC. Translated: CASRGGGGGYTF.

This sequence joins TRBV9 and TRBJ2-1; 10 positions agree with TRBD2. Germline CDR1 reads SGDLS; CDR2 reads YYNGEE. The CDR3 extends over 19 amino acids. With 0 bases clipped from V and 0 bases from J, the junction kept 9 bases outside the gene matches. The CDR3: CASSVGSLAGAFSYNEQFF. Written as DNA, the CDR3 is TGTGCCAGCAGCGTAGGTTCCCTAGCGGGGGCCTTCTCCTACAATGAGCAGTTCTTC.

V is TRBV29-1 and J is TRBJ1-1; the D is unclear. Trimming took off 7 bases at V and 5 bases at J, with 14 bases between the two ends. Germline lookup yields CDR1 SQVTM and CDR2 ANQGSEA. This CDR3 contains 12 residues. This CDR3 is CSAPGLGTEAFF. CDR3 nucleotide sequence: TGCAGCGCCCCCGGGTTAGGAACTGAAGCTTTCTTT.

The chain combines TRBV25-1 with TRBJ1-2; tentative D call: TRBD1 (6 bases). V was shortened by 6 bases and J by 6 bases, with 14 bases between the two germline ends. CDR3 length: 13 residues. Germline V gene sequence: CDR1 MGHDK, CDR2 SYGVNS. This CDR3 is CASRARQADGYTF. In nucleotides, the CDR3 is TGTGCCAGCAGGGCCCGACAGGCCGATGGCTACACCTTC.

The rearrangement joins TRBV9 to TRBJ1-2; 8 bases line up with TRBD1. The V and J ends lost 0 bases and 7 bases, in that order; junction bases with no gene match: 5. CDR3 size: 14 residues. CDR1 and CDR2 from the germline V gene are SGDLS and YYNGEE. The CDR3 DNA sequence: TGTGCCAGCAGCGTAGAAGACAGGGGTTTTGGCTACACCTTC. Translating it yields CASSVEDRGFGYTF.

Turning to this clone: Different DNA sequences within this sample yield the same CDR3. The J gene is TRBJ2-1, the V gene TRBV30; TRBD2 is a possible D gene (5 bases). Between the trimmed V and J ends, which lost 1 base and 9 bases, there was a span of 16 bases. The germline CDR1 and CDR2 sequences are GTSNPN and SVGIG (reference sequence). This CDR3 comprises 14 residues. Here the CDR3 DNA reads TGTGCCTGGAGTGAGGGAGTGGGTTTTAGTGAGCAGTTCTTC. Translated, it gives CAWSEGVGFSEQFF.

DNA of the CDR3: TGCGCCAGCAGCCGGTCGACTGGGGCCAACGTCCTGACTTTC. This sequence encodes CASSRSTGANVLTF. The chain couples TRBV4-3 to TRBJ2-6; D is ambiguous. Trimming stripped 4 bases from V and 2 bases from J, with 6 bases between. The V gene's germline CDR1 is LGHNA and CDR2 YSLEER. The CDR3 has 14 amino acids.

CDR3 nucleotide sequence: TGCAGCGTTGAATTTGGGGGCGGCACAGATACGCAGTATTTT. It codes for CSVEFGGGTDTQYF. J is TRBJ2-3 and V is TRBV29-1, with D possibly TRBD1 on 6 matching bases. This CDR3 spans 14 amino acids. The germline CDR1 and CDR2 sequences are SQVTM and ANQGSEA. With 2 bases removed from V and 1 base from J, the gap between germline ends came to 10 bases.